Given below is one T cell receptor (beta chain) in context. The sample carries other DNA sequences with the same CDR3. Naive CD8 cells were CD45RO-negative, positively selected for CCR7, excluding terminally differentiated effector memory CD45RA+ cells. This entry is derived from a study of shared clonotypes between healthy human individuals. In the study overall: Each donor's CD4 naive and CD4 memory cells filled three plates apiece, CD8 naive two, and CD8 memory one.

Sorted-subset replicate PCRs used 150 to 200 ng DNA, about 30,000 T cell genomes. The repertoire was sequenced with immunoSEQ multiplex PCR; TCRdb's copy has only in-frame clones and lacks some. Of 1.5 million to 2.5 million clones in the sample, about 95% were seen once. The V gene's germline CDR1 is MNHEY and CDR2 SMNVEV (reference sequence). V lost 3 bases, J lost 6 bases, and 5 bases lay in between. This CDR3 has 12 amino acids. The genes are TRBV27 and TRBJ2-2; D unresolved. The receptor was derived from a man younger than 35 in good health. Material for sequencing was naive CD8+ T cells sorted from blood. The CDR3 DNA reads as TGTGCCAGCAGTTTGCGATCCGGGGAGCTGTTTTTT. This encodes CASSLRSGELFF.